This T cell receptor beta chain originates from a study of response to subunit inactivated influenza vaccine. TCRdb called the RT-PCR reads again in MiXCR, with one record for every CDR3 protein. The data show just under 550,000 distinct CDR3 sequences, around 25% seen once. This clonotype was seen more than once but under ten times. The V and J ends lost 7 bases and 8 bases, in that order; junction bases with no gene match: 16. CDR1 and CDR2 (germline): SGHTA, FQGNSA. CDR3 length: 17 residues. The sample was also linked to a second study, of T cells expressing NK-cell markers. In that study: TCR beta cDNA was generated via 5'RACE template switching incorporating UMIs. Cells sorted as CD3+CD56+NKG2C+, CD3+CD56+NKG2C- and CD3+CD56-NKG2C+ T cells supplied the TCR beta repertoires. Expanded NKG2C+ T cell clones had unclear HCMV specificity.

The chain employs TRBV7-2 and TRBJ2-1, with 11 positions matching TRBD2. The material sequenced was CD4+ T cells sorted from PBMCs, taken 11 to 12 days after vaccination. The sequence was obtained from a man in his fifties who received an inactivated influenza vaccine. CDR3 region: CASTRLAGGRGNDEQFF. DNA of the CDR3: TGTGCCAGCACCCGCCTAGCGGGGGGTAGAGGAAATGATGAGCAGTTCTTC.